This TCR beta chain stems from a study of shared clonotypes between healthy human individuals. 300 ng DNA, roughly 27,000 T cell genomes, went into unsorted PBMC replicate PCRs. Method: immunoSEQ multiplex PCR; TCRdb's copy keeps in-frame clones and lacks some. The sample shows about 560,000 clones, around 76% of them seen only once. Points from the study as a whole: The sole specimen, blood, was sampled, and tissue repertoires likely differ.

CDR3 size: 15 residues. The trim removed 5 bases at V and 7 bases at J, leaving 7 bases unmatched. Per germline, CDR1 SQVTM and CDR2 ANQGSEA. This clone has only a few counts. Its antigen is as yet unknown. About 84 million PBMCs supplied genomic DNA for unsorted samples. The chain joins TRBV29-1 to TRBJ2-2; the match to TRBD2 covers 13 bases. The TCR sequence derives from a woman aged 35 to 49 in good health. Some clones in this sample may be carry-over from other donors' samples. Sequences were obtained from PBMCs. The CDR3 loop is CSVRGLAGKVGELFF. The CDR3 DNA reads TGCAGCGTTAGGGGACTAGCGGGAAAAGTCGGGGAGCTGTTTTTT.